This TCR beta chain was sequenced for a study of pediatric ulcerative colitis. Study-wide points: Substantially fewer templates came from a couple of patients' blood samples. Two rectal clonotypes were found only in ulcerative colitis patients, all of them. Blood-rectal clonal overlap within each person was significantly higher in ulcerative colitis patients than controls.

A note on this clone: The antigen remains unidentified.

The method was immunoSEQ multiplex PCR; TCRdb's version includes in-frame clones alone and lacks a portion of them. The sample yields approximately 60,000 clones, 70% to 90% seen once. The CDR3 runs to 15 residues. Germline V lookup: CDR1 SEHNR, CDR2 FQNEAQ (reference sequence). Trimming removed 2 bases at V and 8 bases at J, with 18 bases between. V usage is TRBV7-9 and J usage is TRBJ1-2, with unresolved D. The sequence was obtained from a boy between 10 and 17 years old with severe ulcerative colitis. Sample: blood. CDR3 in DNA: TGTGCCAGCAGCTTATCTTACGACCCGGGCGACGGCTACACCTTC. Protein product: CASSLSYDPGDGYTF.